The 13 T cell receptor beta chains reported below all come from one sample, sequenced in a study of cytomegalovirus exposure and HLA in healthy donors. PCR used 60 Vbeta primers and 13 Jbeta primers. Data came from immunoSEQ multiplex PCR; TCRdb stores just in-frame clones and leaves some out. The sample carries nearly 300,000 clones, 75% to 90% recorded once. Input material: PBMCs. The receptors were gathered from a man aged 35 to 55 in good health and CMV-seropositive.

The rearrangement links TRBV7-2 to TRBJ2-3; 9 nucleotides agree with TRBD2. V was pared by 2 bases and J by 3 bases, with 0 bases of the junction left unmatched. The CDR3 has 14 residues. CDR1 SGHTA and CDR2 FQGNSA come from the germline V gene. CDR3 DNA: TGTGCCAGCAGCTTAACTAGCGGGACAGATACGCAGTATTTT. Translation gives CASSLTSGTDTQYF.

CDR3 sequence (DNA): TGTGCCAGCAGCTTTCCAGGGTATAACGGGGAGCTGTTTTTT. Translation gives CASSFPGYNGELFF. The V and J genes are TRBV5-6 and TRBJ2-2, with D possibly matching TRBD1 (5 bases). Germline CDR1 is SGHDT and CDR2 is YYEEEE. CDR3 size: 14 residues. Trimming took 2 bases from V and 7 from J, leaving 12 bases between them.

This chain links TRBV7-2 with TRBJ1-2, with D unclear. Germline V lookup: CDR1 SGHTA, CDR2 FQGNSA. Trimming pared 1 base from V and 5 bases from J, leaving 5 bases between. The CDR3 totals 12 residues. CDR3 sequence (DNA): TGTGCCAGCAGCTTAGATCGGTATGGCTACACCTTC. This gives the protein CASSLDRYGYTF.

This clone was counted ten times or more. The chain employs TRBV28 and TRBJ1-4; D is unclear. Germline-derived CDR1 and CDR2 are MDHEN and SYDVKM. This CDR3 spans 13 amino acids. V shed 5 bases and J shed 4 bases, with 8 bases lying between them. CDR3 bases: TGTGCCAGCAGTCACCAGCGTAATGAAAAACTGTTTTTT. The encoded protein is CASSHQRNEKLFF.

The chain joins TRBV27 to TRBJ1-2, with a tentative D call TRBD1 (5 bases). The V end was cut by 2 bases, the J end by 4 bases, with 14 bases between. This CDR3 is built from 15 residues. Germline values: CDR1 MNHEY, CDR2 SMNVEV (reference sequence). In DNA, the CDR3 is TGTGCCAGCAGTTTAGGTGGCAGGGCCGGCTATGGCTACACCTTC. This encodes CASSLGGRAGYGYTF.

The chain is built from TRBV11-3 and TRBJ2-1; D may be TRBD2 (5 bases). Germline V gene sequence: CDR1 SGHNT, CDR2 YENEEA. The CDR3 runs to 13 residues. Between the trimmed V and J ends, which lost 3 bases and 3 bases, there was a span of 6 bases. CDR3 in DNA: TGTGCCAGCAGCTTCGGGGTCTACAATGAGCAGTTCTTC. It codes for CASSFGVYNEQFF.

This chain uses TRBV6-5 with TRBJ1-3; D is perhaps TRBD1 (6 bases). CDR3 length equals 15 residues. V was pared by 2 bases and J by 1 base, with 9 bases between. Germline CDR1 is MNHEY and CDR2 is SVGAGI. As DNA, the CDR3 is TGTGCCAGCAGTTACAGGGGGAAGTCTGGAAACACCATATATTTT. Its protein product is CASSYRGKSGNTIYF.

This chain connects TRBV11-2 to TRBJ2-2; 7 nucleotides align to TRBD2. V shed 5 bases and J 7 bases; nucleotides not matched to a gene: 13. The CDR3 covers 16 residues. Germline CDR1 and CDR2: SGHAT and FQNNGV. The CDR3 nucleotides are TGTGCCAGCAGCACACCTACTAGCGAACCTGGCGGGGAGCTGTTTTTT. Its protein product is CASSTPTSEPGGELFF.

This clone was recorded only once. The CDR3 loop reads CASSQGRGRGPSYEQYF. CDR3 in DNA: TGTGCCAGCAGCCAAGGGAGGGGTCGGGGGCCCTCCTACGAGCAGTACTTC. This chain links TRBV7-2 with TRBJ2-5; possible D gene TRBD2, 7 bases. The J call may be mistaken, given a closer DNA end match to TRBJ2-7. The CDR3 totals 17 residues. Germline V gene sequence: CDR1 SGHTA, CDR2 FQGNSA.

The rearrangement links TRBV7-3 to TRBJ1-1; D may be TRBD1 (5 bases). Trimming took 5 bases from V and 5 from J, leaving 15 bases between them. Germline V gene data show CDR1 as SGHTA and CDR2 as FQGTGA. The CDR3 runs 14 residues. The CDR3, as DNA: TGTGCCAGCAGCCCAGACGGGGGGGGAACTGAAGCTTTCTTT. This gives the protein CASSPDGGGTEAFF.

As to this clone: One junction end disagrees with the germline gene, perhaps due to a read error. The chain links TRBV7-9 to TRBJ2-7; the match to TRBD2 covers 10 bases. The CDR3 consists of 15 residues. Per germline, CDR1 SEHNR and CDR2 FQNEAQ (reference sequence). This CDR3 reads CSSSWTSGVSYEQYF. The CDR3 DNA reads TGTTCCAGCAGCTGGACTAGCGGCGTCTCCTACGAGCAGTACTTC.

The chain joins TRBV27 to TRBJ1-5; D may be TRBD1 (6 bases). The length of the CDR3 is 14 residues. The germline V gene has CDR1 MNHEY and CDR2 SMNVEV (reference sequence). Trimming took 5 bases from V and 2 from J, leaving 10 bases between them. The CDR3 DNA sequence: TGTGCCAGCAGTCTAACAGGGCGCAATCAGCCCCAGCATTTT. Protein sequence: CASSLTGRNQPQHF.

The chain joins TRBV7-8 to TRBJ1-5, with D unresolved. From germline, CDR1 is SGHVS and CDR2 FQNEAQ. The CDR3 is 16 amino acids. The germline V and J ends were trimmed by 1 base and 0 bases, with 10 bases remaining between them. CDR3 region: CASSLVAAYSNQPQHF. The CDR3 DNA follows: TGTGCCAGCAGCTTAGTGGCGGCTTATAGCAATCAGCCCCAGCATTTT.